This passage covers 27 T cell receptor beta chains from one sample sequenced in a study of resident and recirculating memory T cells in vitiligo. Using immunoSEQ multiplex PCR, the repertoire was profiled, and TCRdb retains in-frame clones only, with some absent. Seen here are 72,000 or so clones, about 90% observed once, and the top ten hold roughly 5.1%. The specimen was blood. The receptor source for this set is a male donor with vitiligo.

This CDR3 reads CASSASGTGGYEQYF. In DNA form, the CDR3 reads TGTGCCAGCAGCGCCTCCGGGACAGGGGGCTACGAGCAGTACTTC. The chain employs TRBV9 and TRBJ2-7, with 11 nucleotides matching TRBD1. Trimming cost V 3 bases and J 3 bases; bases outside gene matches: 5. Germline loops: CDR1 SGDLS, CDR2 YYNGEE. The CDR3 consists of 15 residues.

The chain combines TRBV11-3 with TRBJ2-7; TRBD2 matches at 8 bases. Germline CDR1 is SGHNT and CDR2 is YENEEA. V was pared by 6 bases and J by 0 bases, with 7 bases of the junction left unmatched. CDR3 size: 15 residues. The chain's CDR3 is CASRDERGSSYEQYF. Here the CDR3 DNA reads TGTGCCAGCAGGGACGAGCGGGGGAGCTCCTACGAGCAGTACTTC.

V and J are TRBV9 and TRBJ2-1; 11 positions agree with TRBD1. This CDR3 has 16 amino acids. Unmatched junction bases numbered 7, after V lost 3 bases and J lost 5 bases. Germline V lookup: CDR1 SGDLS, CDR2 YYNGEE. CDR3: CASSGAGTGGHNEQFF. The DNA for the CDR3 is TGTGCCAGCAGCGGAGCCGGGACAGGGGGTCACAATGAGCAGTTCTTC.

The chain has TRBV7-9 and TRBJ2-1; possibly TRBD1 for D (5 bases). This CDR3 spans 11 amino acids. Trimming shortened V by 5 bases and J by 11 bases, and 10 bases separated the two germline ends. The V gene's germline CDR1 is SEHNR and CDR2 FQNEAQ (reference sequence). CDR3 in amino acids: CASSLGQKQFF. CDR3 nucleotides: TGTGCCAGCAGCCTGGGGCAGAAGCAGTTCTTC.

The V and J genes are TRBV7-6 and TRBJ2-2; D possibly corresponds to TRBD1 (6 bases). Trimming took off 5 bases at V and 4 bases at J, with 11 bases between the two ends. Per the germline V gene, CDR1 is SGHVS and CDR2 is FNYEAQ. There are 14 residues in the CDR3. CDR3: CASSLTRGTGELFF. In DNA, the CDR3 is TGTGCCAGCAGCCTAACCAGGGGCACCGGGGAGCTGTTTTTT.

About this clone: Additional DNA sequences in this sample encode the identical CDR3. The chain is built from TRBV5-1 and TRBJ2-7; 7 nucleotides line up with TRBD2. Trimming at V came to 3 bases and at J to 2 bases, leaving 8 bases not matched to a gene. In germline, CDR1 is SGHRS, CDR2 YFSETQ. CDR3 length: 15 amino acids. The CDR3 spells CASSSGEGWAYEQYF. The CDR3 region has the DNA TGCGCCAGCAGCTCCGGGGAGGGGTGGGCCTACGAGCAGTACTTC.

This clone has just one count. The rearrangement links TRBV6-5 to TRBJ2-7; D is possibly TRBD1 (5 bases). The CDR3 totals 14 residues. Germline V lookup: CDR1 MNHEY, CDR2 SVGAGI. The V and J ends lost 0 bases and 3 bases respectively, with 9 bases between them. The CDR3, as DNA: TGTGCCAGCAGTTACTCAGGGGCGGACTACGAGCAGTACTTC. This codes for CASSYSGADYEQYF.

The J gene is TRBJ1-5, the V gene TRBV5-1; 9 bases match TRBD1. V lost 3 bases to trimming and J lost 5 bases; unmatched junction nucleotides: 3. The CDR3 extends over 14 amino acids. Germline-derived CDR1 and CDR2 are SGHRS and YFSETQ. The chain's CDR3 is CASSWTGDDQPQHF. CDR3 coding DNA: TGCGCCAGCAGCTGGACAGGGGACGATCAGCCCCAGCATTTT.

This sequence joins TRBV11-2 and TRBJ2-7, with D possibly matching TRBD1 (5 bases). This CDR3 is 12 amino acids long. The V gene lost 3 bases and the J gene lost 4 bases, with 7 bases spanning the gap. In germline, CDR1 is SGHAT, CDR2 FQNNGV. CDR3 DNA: TGTGCCAGCAGCTTGACAGTTTACGAGCAGTACTTC. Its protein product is CASSLTVYEQYF.

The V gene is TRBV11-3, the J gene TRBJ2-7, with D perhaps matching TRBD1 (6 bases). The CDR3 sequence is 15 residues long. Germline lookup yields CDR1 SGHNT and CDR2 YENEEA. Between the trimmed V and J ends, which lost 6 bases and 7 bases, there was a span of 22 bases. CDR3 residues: CASSSPGHPTGEQYF. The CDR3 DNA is TGTGCCAGCAGTTCACCGGGACACCCAACAGGGGAGCAGTACTTC.

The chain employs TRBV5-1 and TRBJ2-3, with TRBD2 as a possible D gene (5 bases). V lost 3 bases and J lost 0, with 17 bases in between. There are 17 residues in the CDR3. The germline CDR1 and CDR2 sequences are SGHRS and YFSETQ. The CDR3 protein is CASSSGLKFFSTDTQYF. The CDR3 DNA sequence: TGCGCCAGCAGCTCGGGATTGAAGTTCTTTAGCACAGATACGCAGTATTTT.

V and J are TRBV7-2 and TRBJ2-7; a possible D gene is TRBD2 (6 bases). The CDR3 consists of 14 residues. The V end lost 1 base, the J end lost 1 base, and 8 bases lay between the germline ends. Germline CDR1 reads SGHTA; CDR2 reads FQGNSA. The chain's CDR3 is CASSLVAESYEQYF. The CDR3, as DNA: TGTGCCAGCAGCTTAGTAGCGGAGTCCTACGAGCAGTACTTC.

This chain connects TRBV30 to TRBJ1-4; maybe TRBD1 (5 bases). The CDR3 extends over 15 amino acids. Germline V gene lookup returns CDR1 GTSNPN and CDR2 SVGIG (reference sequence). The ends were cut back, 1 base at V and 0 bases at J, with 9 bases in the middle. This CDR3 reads CAWSERGPTNEKLFF. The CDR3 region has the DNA TGTGCCTGGAGTGAAAGGGGTCCAACTAATGAAAAACTGTTTTTT.

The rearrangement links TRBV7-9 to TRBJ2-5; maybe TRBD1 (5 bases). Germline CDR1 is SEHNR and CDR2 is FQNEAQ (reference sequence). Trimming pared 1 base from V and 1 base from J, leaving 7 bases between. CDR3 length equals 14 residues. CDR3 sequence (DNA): TGTGCCAGCAGCTTAGGGGGCACCCAAGAGACCCAGTACTTC. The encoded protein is CASSLGGTQETQYF. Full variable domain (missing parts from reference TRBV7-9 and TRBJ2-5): DTGVSQNPRHKITKRGQNVTFRCDPISEHNRLYWYRQTLGQGPEFLTYFQNEAQLEKSRLLSDRFSAERPKGSFSTLEIQRTEQGDSAMYLCASSLGGTQETQYFGPGTRLLVL.

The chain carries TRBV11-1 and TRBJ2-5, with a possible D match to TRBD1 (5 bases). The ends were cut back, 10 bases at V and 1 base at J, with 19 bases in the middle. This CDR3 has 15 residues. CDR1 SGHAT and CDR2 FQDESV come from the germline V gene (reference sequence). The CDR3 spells CATSGWAGPQETQYF. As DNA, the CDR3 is TGTGCCACCTCAGGGTGGGCAGGCCCCCAAGAGACCCAGTACTTC.

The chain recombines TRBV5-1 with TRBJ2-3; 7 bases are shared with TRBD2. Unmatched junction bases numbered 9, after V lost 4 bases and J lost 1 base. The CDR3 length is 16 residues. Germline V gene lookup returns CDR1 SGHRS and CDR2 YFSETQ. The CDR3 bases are TGCGCCAGCAGCCACCAGCGGGACCGCGGCACAGATACGCAGTATTTT. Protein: CASSHQRDRGTDTQYF.

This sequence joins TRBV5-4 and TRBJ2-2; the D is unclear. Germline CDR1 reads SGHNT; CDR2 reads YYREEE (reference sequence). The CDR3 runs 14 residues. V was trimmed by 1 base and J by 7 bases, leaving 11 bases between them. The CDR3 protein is CASSLMGPIGELFF. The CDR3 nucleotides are TGTGCCAGCAGCTTGATGGGCCCCATCGGGGAGCTGTTTTTT.

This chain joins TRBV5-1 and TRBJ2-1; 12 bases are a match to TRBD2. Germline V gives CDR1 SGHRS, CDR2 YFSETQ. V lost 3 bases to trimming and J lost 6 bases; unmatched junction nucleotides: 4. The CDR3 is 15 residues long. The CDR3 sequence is CASSWTSGVLNEQFF. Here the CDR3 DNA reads TGCGCCAGCAGCTGGACTAGCGGGGTTCTCAATGAGCAGTTCTTC.

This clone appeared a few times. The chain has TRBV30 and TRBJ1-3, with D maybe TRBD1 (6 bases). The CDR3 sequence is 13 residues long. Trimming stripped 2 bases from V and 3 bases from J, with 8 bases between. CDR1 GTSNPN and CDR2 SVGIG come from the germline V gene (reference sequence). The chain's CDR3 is CAWSPGVGNTIYF. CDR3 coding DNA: TGTGCCTGGAGTCCAGGGGTTGGAAACACCATATATTTT.

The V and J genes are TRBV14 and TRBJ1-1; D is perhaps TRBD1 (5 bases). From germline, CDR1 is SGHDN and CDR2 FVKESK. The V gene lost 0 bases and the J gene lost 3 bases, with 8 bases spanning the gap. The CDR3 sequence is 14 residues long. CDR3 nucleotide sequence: TGTGCCAGCAGCCAAGATCAGGGCTACACTGAAGCTTTCTTT. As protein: CASSQDQGYTEAFF.

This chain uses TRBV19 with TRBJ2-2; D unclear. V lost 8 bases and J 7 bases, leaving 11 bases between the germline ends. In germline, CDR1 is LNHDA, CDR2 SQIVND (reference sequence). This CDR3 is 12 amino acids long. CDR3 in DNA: TGTGCCAGTGGTGAGGAAAGCGGGGAGCTGTTTTTT. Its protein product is CASGEESGELFF. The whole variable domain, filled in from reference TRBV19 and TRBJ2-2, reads DGGITQSPKYLFRKEGQNVTLSCEQNLNHDAMYWYRQDPGQGLRLIYYSQIVNDFQKGDIAEGYSVSREKKESFPLTVTSAQKNPTAFYLCASGEESGELFFGEGSRLTVL.

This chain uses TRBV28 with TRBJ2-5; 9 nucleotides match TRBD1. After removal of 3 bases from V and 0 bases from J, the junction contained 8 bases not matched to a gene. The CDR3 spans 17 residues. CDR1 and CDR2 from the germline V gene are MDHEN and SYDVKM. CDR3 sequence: CASSFNRGLSDQETQYF. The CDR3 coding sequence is TGTGCCAGCAGTTTTAACAGGGGGCTTTCGGACCAAGAGACCCAGTACTTC. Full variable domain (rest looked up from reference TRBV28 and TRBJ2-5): DVKVTQSSRYLVKRTGEKVFLECVQDMDHENMFWYRQDPGLGLRLIYFSYDVKMKEKGDIPEGYSVSREKKERFSLILESASTNQTSMYLCASSFNRGLSDQETQYFGPGTRLLVL.

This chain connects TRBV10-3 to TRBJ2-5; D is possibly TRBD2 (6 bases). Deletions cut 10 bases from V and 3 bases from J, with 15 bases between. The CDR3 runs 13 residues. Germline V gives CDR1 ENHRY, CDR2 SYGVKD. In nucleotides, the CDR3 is TGTGCCACCCAAAACTCGGGGGAAGAGACCCAGTACTTC. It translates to CATQNSGEETQYF.

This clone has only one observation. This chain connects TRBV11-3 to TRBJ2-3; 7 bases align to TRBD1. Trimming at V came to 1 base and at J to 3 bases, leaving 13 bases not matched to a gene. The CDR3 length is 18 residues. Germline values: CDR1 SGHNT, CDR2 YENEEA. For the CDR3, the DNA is TGTGCCAGCAGCTTAGTTTCGGTCCGGGACAGCTGGACAGATACGCAGTATTTT. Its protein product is CASSLVSVRDSWTDTQYF.

The CDR3 coding sequence is TGTGCCAGCAGCGACGATAGGGCGGGAGTAAAGAATGAGCAGTTCTTC. It specifies CASSDDRAGVKNEQFF. This chain connects TRBV9 to TRBJ2-1, with 7 bases identical to TRBD2. The ends lost 3 bases at V and 7 bases at J; junction bases unmatched: 13. Germline loops: CDR1 SGDLS, CDR2 YYNGEE. The CDR3 sequence is 16 residues long.

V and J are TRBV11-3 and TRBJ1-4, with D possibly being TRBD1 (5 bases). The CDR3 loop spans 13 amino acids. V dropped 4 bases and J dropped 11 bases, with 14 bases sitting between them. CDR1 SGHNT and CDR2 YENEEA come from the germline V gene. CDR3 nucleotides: TGTGCCAGCAGCTCCCGGGAGGGGAGTAAACTGTTTTTT. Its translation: CASSSREGSKLFF.

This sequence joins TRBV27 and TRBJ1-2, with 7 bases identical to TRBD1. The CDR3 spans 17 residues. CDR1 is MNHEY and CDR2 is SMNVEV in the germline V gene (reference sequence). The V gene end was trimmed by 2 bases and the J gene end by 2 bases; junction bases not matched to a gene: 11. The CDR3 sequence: CASSLASAEGANYGYTF. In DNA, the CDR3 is TGTGCCAGCAGTTTAGCCTCCGCGGAGGGGGCGAACTATGGCTACACCTTC.